The rows below give T cell receptor beta chains drawn from one sample of a study of immune heterogeneity within non-small cell lung tumors. TCRdb re-called the multiplex PCR reads through MiXCR, storing one row per CDR3 protein. The data contain 2,500 to 3,500 distinct CDR3 sequences, approximately 39% of them singletons. Material for sequencing was lung tumor tissue. These receptors came from a woman between 45 and 60 years old with non-small cell lung cancer. Both conserved end residues are part of each CDR3. A D gene is named only where the DNA matches it firmly.

cdr3_aa: CASSREGETYGYTF; v_call: TRBV19; d_call: .; j_call: TRBJ1-2
cdr3_aa: CASSLFQDGTQYF; v_call: TRBV5-1; d_call: .; j_call: TRBJ2-5
cdr3_aa: CASSQDSEVNEQFF; v_call: TRBV3-1; d_call: .; j_call: TRBJ2-1
cdr3_aa: CSARGPTSGGELNEQFF; v_call: TRBV20-1; d_call: TRBD2; j_call: TRBJ2-1
cdr3_aa: CASSHIQGRSREQYF; v_call: TRBV3-1; d_call: .; j_call: TRBJ2-7
cdr3_aa: CASSLSGGEAGELFF; v_call: TRBV7-9; d_call: TRBD2; j_call: TRBJ2-2
cdr3_aa: CASSLGGGGQTTYEQYF; v_call: TRBV5-1; d_call: .; j_call: TRBJ2-7
cdr3_aa: CASSLEGGVRTQYF; v_call: TRBV7-7; d_call: TRBD2; j_call: TRBJ2-5
cdr3_aa: CSATPLNSPLHF; v_call: TRBV20-1; d_call: .; j_call: TRBJ1-6
cdr3_aa: CASSDLAGGTGELFF; v_call: TRBV2; d_call: TRBD2; j_call: TRBJ2-2
cdr3_aa: CASSYTWGGGLDEQFF; v_call: TRBV6-5; d_call: .; j_call: TRBJ2-1
cdr3_aa: CSATPEESAEAFF; v_call: TRBV20-1; d_call: .; j_call: TRBJ1-1
cdr3_aa: CASGLFPEETQYF; v_call: TRBV12-5; d_call: .; j_call: TRBJ2-5
cdr3_aa: CASSLSGTITEQYF; v_call: TRBV27; d_call: .; j_call: TRBJ2-7
cdr3_aa: CASSAWDGTLNTEAFF; v_call: TRBV28; d_call: .; j_call: TRBJ1-1
cdr3_aa: CASRTQGGGKFF; v_call: TRBV28; d_call: .; j_call: TRBJ2-1
cdr3_aa: CASSLNQDSSYEQYF; v_call: TRBV5-1; d_call: .; j_call: TRBJ2-7
cdr3_aa: CSARSGTSGSCEQFF; v_call: TRBV20-1; d_call: TRBD2; j_call: TRBJ2-1
cdr3_aa: CASKQGGVTEAFF; v_call: TRBV7-9; d_call: TRBD1; j_call: TRBJ1-1
cdr3_aa: CAKSTGNSGNTIYF; v_call: TRBV2; d_call: TRBD1; j_call: TRBJ1-3
cdr3_aa: CAWNKGAGEQYF; v_call: TRBV30; d_call: TRBD1; j_call: TRBJ2-7
cdr3_aa: CASRLGTPAGNEQFF; v_call: TRBV6-2/TRBV6-3; d_call: .; j_call: TRBJ2-1
cdr3_aa: CSARDYSSYNEQFF; v_call: TRBV20-1; d_call: .; j_call: TRBJ2-1
cdr3_aa: CASSQDPGGQGYEQYF; v_call: TRBV4-1; d_call: TRBD1; j_call: TRBJ2-7
cdr3_aa: CASSEKEFYTF; v_call: TRBV2; d_call: .; j_call: TRBJ1-2
cdr3_aa: CASSKRQDTQYF; v_call: TRBV19; d_call: .; j_call: TRBJ2-3
cdr3_aa: CASSPTDSGSQEFF; v_call: TRBV3-1; d_call: TRBD2; j_call: TRBJ2-1
cdr3_aa: CASSLVGSGQQYF; v_call: TRBV12-3/TRBV12-4; d_call: .; j_call: TRBJ2-7
cdr3_aa: CASSFSNLAGMTYEQYF; v_call: TRBV5-6; d_call: .; j_call: TRBJ2-7
cdr3_aa: CASGGTGEQFF; v_call: TRBV12-3/TRBV12-4; d_call: TRBD2; j_call: TRBJ2-1
cdr3_aa: CAWSFSGNTGELFF; v_call: TRBV30; d_call: .; j_call: TRBJ2-2
cdr3_aa: CASSEAPGEDEKLFF; v_call: TRBV6-1; d_call: .; j_call: TRBJ1-4
cdr3_aa: CASSLNRGTSEAFF; v_call: TRBV7-3; d_call: TRBD1; j_call: TRBJ1-1
cdr3_aa: CASSQEGQGGRTEAFF; v_call: TRBV27; d_call: .; j_call: TRBJ1-1
cdr3_aa: CASSSRGADYNEQFF; v_call: TRBV7-2; d_call: .; j_call: TRBJ2-1
cdr3_aa: CASSQEGRDRGDEQYF; v_call: TRBV14; d_call: TRBD1; j_call: TRBJ2-7
cdr3_aa: CSAPKLSNEQFF; v_call: TRBV20-1; d_call: .; j_call: TRBJ2-1